The 7 T cell receptor beta chains below were found in one sample sequenced in a study of T cell responses to AZD1222 COVID-19 vaccine. TCRdb keeps only in-frame clones here, not all; method: immunoSEQ multiplex PCR. The sample gives some 140,000 clones, about 87% of which show up once; 1.5% to 2% is in the top ten. Sequences were derived from peripheral blood, sampled on day 0 of AZD1222 vaccination. The source of these receptors is an adult in good health.

The rearrangement uses TRBV7-2 and TRBJ1-5; TRBD1 matches at 9 bases. The V segment lost 4 bases and the J segment 7 bases; nucleotides outside the gene matches: 2. Germline CDR1 reads SGHTA; CDR2 reads FQGNSA. The CDR3 consists of 13 residues. In nucleotides, the CDR3 is TGTGCCAGCAGCTGGGACAGGGCCCAGCCCCAGCATTTT. Its translation is CASSWDRAQPQHF.

The chain has TRBV7-2 and TRBJ1-1; no clear D. The germline V gene has CDR1 SGHTA and CDR2 FQGNSA. The CDR3 runs 14 residues. V was clipped by 5 bases and J by 5 bases, with 15 bases between them. The CDR3 reads CASSPPDGWTEAFF. Here the CDR3 DNA reads TGTGCCAGCAGCCCCCCAGACGGGTGGACTGAAGCTTTCTTT. Drawing the rest from reference TRBV7-2 and TRBJ1-1, the complete variable domain is GAGVSQSPSNKVTEKGKDVELRCDPISGHTALYWYRQSLGQGLEFLIYFQGNSAPDKSGLPSDRFSAERTGGSVSTLTIQRTQQEDSAVYLCASSPPDGWTEAFFGQGTRLTVV.

The chain couples TRBV10-3 to TRBJ1-5; D is possibly TRBD1 (5 bases). In germline, CDR1 is ENHRY, CDR2 SYGVKD. The length of the CDR3 is 14 residues. V gave up 10 bases and J gave up 2 bases, with 15 bases separating them. The CDR3 reads CATRDPLGNQPQHF. The DNA for the CDR3 is TGTGCCACCAGGGATCCACTCGGCAATCAGCCCCAGCATTTT.

The chain joins TRBV19 to TRBJ1-1; TRBD1 is a possible D gene (6 bases). V lost 3 bases to trimming and J lost 3 bases, with 14 bases between them. Germline-derived CDR1 and CDR2 are LNHDA and SQIVND (reference sequence). This CDR3 spans 15 amino acids. DNA for the CDR3: TGTGCCAGTAGTATGGGGCAGGGGAGGGACACTGAAGCTTTCTTT. The encoded protein is CASSMGQGRDTEAFF.

The chain has TRBV5-1 and TRBJ1-2; D is perhaps TRBD1 (6 bases). Germline assignment: CDR1 SGHRS and CDR2 YFSETQ. The CDR3 loop spans 13 amino acids. Trimming took off 3 bases at V and 6 bases at J, with 12 bases between the two ends. CDR3: CASSSGGKDGYTF. DNA of the CDR3: TGCGCCAGCAGCTCGGGGGGCAAGGATGGCTACACCTTC.

The J gene is TRBJ2-3, the V gene TRBV9; 7 bases map to TRBD2. J gave up 6 bases and V 2 bases, and 3 bases lay outside the gene matches. The CDR3 loop spans 13 amino acids. Per germline, CDR1 SGDLS and CDR2 YYNGEE. CDR3 nucleotide sequence: TGTGCCAGCAGCGTTGGGGGGGAGGATACGCAGTATTTT. It yields the protein CASSVGGEDTQYF.

This clone was seen only once. The genes are TRBV5-3 and TRBJ1-1; a weak D match, TRBD1 (6 bases). TRBV5-3 is annotated as an ORF whose role is uncertain. The CDR3 extends over 18 amino acids. The V and J ends lost 0 bases and 1 base respectively, with 19 bases between them. The CDR3 is CARSLDPRMGAANTEAFF. In DNA, the CDR3 is TGTGCCAGAAGCTTGGACCCCAGGATGGGGGCGGCGAACACTGAAGCTTTCTTT.